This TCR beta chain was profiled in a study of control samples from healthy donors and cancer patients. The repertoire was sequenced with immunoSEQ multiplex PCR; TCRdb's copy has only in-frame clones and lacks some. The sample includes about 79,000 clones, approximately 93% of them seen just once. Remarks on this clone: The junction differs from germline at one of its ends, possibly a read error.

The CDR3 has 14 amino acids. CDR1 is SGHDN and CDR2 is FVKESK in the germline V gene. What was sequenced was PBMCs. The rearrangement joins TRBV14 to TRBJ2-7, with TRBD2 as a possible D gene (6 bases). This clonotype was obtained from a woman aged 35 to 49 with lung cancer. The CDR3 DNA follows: TGTGCCAGCAGTCCCAGACTAGTCTCCTCCGAGCAGTACTTC. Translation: CASSPRLVSSEQYF.